This T cell receptor beta chain emerged from a study of OX40 agonist ivuxolimab in advanced cancers. Study in general: Previous treatment with anti-PD-1, anti-PD-L1 or anti-CTLA-4 therapy was allowed; approximately 40% had received some. Study-level points and caveats: Averaging showed that CD8+ T cells had more expanded clones than CD4+ did.

Patients with autoimmune history or systemic immunosuppression were excluded. Peripheral blood came from all dose cohorts at three timepoints. In the case of this clone: Its antigen is not identified.

TCRdb keeps only in-frame clones here, not all; method: immunoSEQ multiplex PCR. Counted here are roughly 64,000 clones, approximately 85% occurring once; the ten biggest clones make up about 3%. Germline lookup yields CDR1 KGHSH and CDR2 LQKENI. The CDR3 loop spans 13 amino acids. V trimming: 2 bases; J trimming: 4 bases; junction bases outside the gene matches: 1. V is TRBV18 and J is TRBJ1-1; TRBD1 matches at 7 bases. This TCR came from an adult with an advanced solid tumor such as melanoma, head and neck, liver or kidney cancer. Material: CD4+ or CD8+ T cells sorted from blood, obtained in a trial of the OX40 agonist ivuxolimab. In DNA, the CDR3 is TGTGCCAGCTCACCAAACAGGGGCACTGAAGCTTTCTTT. Its protein product is CASSPNRGTEAFF.